Below are 28 T cell receptor beta chains sequenced from a single sample in a study of identical twins. Each CDR3 protein gets one entry after TCRdb re-called the 5' RACE reads with MiXCR. The table records 1.5 million to 2 million distinct CDR3 sequences, around 29% of them present only once. Sequences were obtained from cord blood. These receptors came from a newborn girl in good health.

The chain combines TRBV28 with TRBJ2-7, with 7 bases lining up with TRBD1. In germline, CDR1 is MDHEN, CDR2 SYDVKM. The CDR3 totals 15 residues. Unmatched junction bases numbered 8, after V lost 4 bases and J lost 2 bases. The CDR3 bases are TGTGCCAGCAGTTCAAGGGGGCGCGTGCCCTACGAGCAGTACTTC. Amino acids: CASSSRGRVPYEQYF. The full variable domain, in which reference TRBV28 and TRBJ2-7 provide the parts outside the CDR3, is DVKVTQSSRYLVKRTGEKVFLECVQDMDHENMFWYRQDPGLGLRLIYFSYDVKMKEKGDIPEGYSVSREKKERFSLILESASTNQTSMYLCASSSRGRVPYEQYFGPGTRLTVT.

This clonotype showed up many times. This rearrangement joins TRBV27 to TRBJ1-5, with TRBD1 identical over 7 bases. Germline V gene data show CDR1 as MNHEY and CDR2 as SMNVEV (reference sequence). The CDR3 consists of 15 residues. Unmatched junction bases numbered 6, after V lost 5 bases and J lost 2 bases. This CDR3 is CASSRTGVGNQPQHF. CDR3 DNA sequence: TGTGCCAGCAGTCGTACAGGGGTGGGCAATCAGCCCCAGCATTTT.

The gene calls are TRBV5-1 and TRBJ1-2; 7 bases align to TRBD1. The CDR3 covers 16 residues. CDR1 is SGHRS, CDR2 YFSETQ, per germline. With 2 bases clipped from V and 4 bases from J, the junction kept 11 bases outside the gene matches. CDR3 sequence reads: CASSFGDSNPSYGYTF. As DNA, the CDR3 is TGCGCCAGCAGCTTCGGGGACAGTAACCCCTCCTATGGCTACACCTTC.

The chain joins TRBV12-3 or TRBV12-4 to TRBJ2-5; 8 bases agree with TRBD2. The CDR3 consists of 13 residues. With V trimmed by 1 base and J by 10 bases, 5 bases remained unmatched. In DNA, the CDR3 is TGTGCCAGCAGTTTAGGAACGCTAGCGGGCCAGTACTTC. Its translation is CASSLGTLAGQYF.

This clonotype was recorded once. Since a far larger clone is one base different, this is likely a read error. The rearrangement joins TRBV20-1 to TRBJ2-7; 8 positions match TRBD1. The better agreement between TRBJ2-5 and the DNA end casts doubt on the J call. Per germline, CDR1 DFQATT and CDR2 SNEGSKA (reference sequence). The CDR3 sequence is 12 residues long. CDR3 region: CSASDRGETQYF. CDR3 coding DNA: TGCAGTGCTAGCGACAGGGGAGAGACCCAGTACTTC.

The gene calls are TRBV5-1 and TRBJ1-2; no firm D call. Trimming stripped 2 bases from V and 3 bases from J, with 14 bases between. Looked up from germline, CDR1 is SGHRS and CDR2 is YFSETQ. The CDR3 is 15 amino acids. The CDR3 DNA reads TGCGCCAGCAGCTTCCTCCCAGGCACTTACTATGGCTACACCTTC. Its translation is CASSFLPGTYYGYTF.

This clonotype was detected only a few times. J is TRBJ2-2 and V is TRBV29-1; perhaps TRBD2 as D (5 bases). CDR1 SQVTM and CDR2 ANQGSEA come from the germline V gene. The CDR3 is 13 amino acids. V lost 8 bases to trimming and J lost 3 bases, with 13 bases between them. Here the CDR3 reads CSYGGRDTGELFF. DNA of the CDR3: TGCAGCTACGGAGGCCGGGACACCGGGGAGCTGTTTTTT.

The chain combines TRBV20-1 with TRBJ2-7; 11 nucleotides match TRBD2. V shed 2 bases and J 4 bases; nucleotides not matched to a gene: 7. Germline V gives CDR1 DFQATT, CDR2 SNEGSKA (reference sequence). CDR3 length: 15 residues. The CDR3 nucleotides are TGCAGTGCTAGATTGTTCCTAGCGGGGGGATACGAGCAGTACTTC. Protein sequence: CSARLFLAGGYEQYF.

The chain uses TRBV20-1 and TRBJ1-2; D remains ambiguous. The CDR3 is made up of 13 amino acids. Trimming removed 7 bases at V and 1 base at J, with 13 bases between. Germline loops: CDR1 DFQATT, CDR2 SNEGSKA (reference sequence). The CDR3, as DNA: TGCAGTGTCAAGGAAGGAAATAACTATGGCTACACCTTC. This codes for CSVKEGNNYGYTF.

The chain has TRBV10-3 and TRBJ1-1, with D maybe TRBD1 (6 bases). This CDR3 is 15 amino acids long. CDR1 is ENHRY, CDR2 SYGVKD, per germline. V lost 3 bases and J lost 4, with 15 bases in between. CDR3 in DNA: TGTGCCATCAGTGAAACGGGACATGGGGCCACTGAAGCTTTCTTT. It codes for CAISETGHGATEAFF.

V usage is TRBV12-3 or TRBV12-4 and J usage is TRBJ1-2; D remains ambiguous. The CDR3 runs 15 residues. V was shortened by 1 base and J by 0 bases, with 9 bases between the two germline ends. CDR3 loop: CASSLEVSANYGYTF. The DNA for the CDR3 is TGTGCCAGCAGTTTAGAAGTCAGCGCTAACTATGGCTACACCTTC.

The rearrangement links TRBV4-2 to TRBJ2-1; D not certain. V was pared by 3 bases and J by 5 bases, with 8 bases between. The CDR3 is made up of 13 amino acids. Germline V lookup: CDR1 LGHNA, CDR2 YNFKEQ. Here the CDR3 reads CASSHVDNNEQFF. The CDR3 nucleotides are TGTGCCAGCAGCCACGTAGATAACAATGAGCAGTTCTTC.

This clonotype occurred a few times. The V and J genes are TRBV20-1 and TRBJ2-3; 12 positions match TRBD1. Looked up from germline, CDR1 is DFQATT and CDR2 is SNEGSKA (reference sequence). The CDR3 is 12 amino acids. Unmatched junction bases numbered 0, after V lost 7 bases and J lost 4 bases. CDR3 bases: TGCAGTGGGGACAGGGGGCCAGATACGCAGTATTTT. It encodes CSGDRGPDTQYF.

Ten or more counts support this clonotype. CDR3 coding DNA: TGTGCCAGCAGCTTCTATCGCAGCGAGCAGTACTTC. It is translated as CASSFYRSEQYF. The gene calls are TRBV7-9 and TRBJ2-7, with D unresolved. The CDR3 length is 12 residues. The V gene's germline CDR1 is SEHNR and CDR2 FQNEAQ (reference sequence). V was shortened by 3 bases and J by 6 bases, with 9 bases between the two germline ends.

V and J are TRBV2 and TRBJ2-5; D not certain. The CDR3 is 12 residues long. Germline V lookup: CDR1 SNHLY, CDR2 FYNNEI. V was trimmed by 4 bases and J by 5 bases, leaving 8 bases between them. In DNA, the CDR3 is TGTGCCAGCAGTGTAACTCCTGAGACCCAGTACTTC. Translating gives CASSVTPETQYF.

CDR3 region: CSATPLGNEQFF. For the CDR3, the DNA is TGCAGTGCTACTCCTCTGGGGAATGAGCAGTTCTTC. The chain employs TRBV20-1 and TRBJ2-1; D gene unclear. The CDR3 loop spans 12 amino acids. Trimming pared 4 bases from V and 7 bases from J, leaving 11 bases between. Germline V gene sequence: CDR1 DFQATT, CDR2 SNEGSKA (reference sequence).

There are a few counts of this clonotype. The V gene is TRBV28, the J gene TRBJ1-1; 8 bases map to TRBD1. In germline, CDR1 is MDHEN, CDR2 SYDVKM. Trimming removed 6 bases from V and 7 bases from J; junction bases left unmatched: 10. The CDR3 has 14 residues. The CDR3 region is CASSSGGQGSEAFF. In DNA form, the CDR3 reads TGTGCCAGCAGCTCAGGCGGACAGGGCAGTGAAGCTTTCTTT.

This clonotype was seen repeatedly, ten times or more. The chain carries TRBV27 and TRBJ2-7, with 9 positions matching TRBD2. Trimming cost V 1 base and J 5 bases; bases outside gene matches: 9. This CDR3 is built from 16 residues. Germline V CDR1 and CDR2: MNHEY, SMNVEV (reference sequence). CDR3 protein: CASSLLMAGGPHEQYF. The CDR3 DNA sequence: TGTGCCAGCAGTTTATTGATGGCGGGAGGGCCCCACGAGCAGTACTTC.

This chain joins TRBV20-1 and TRBJ2-3; 8 bases line up with TRBD2. CDR3 length equals 13 residues. Germline V gives CDR1 DFQATT, CDR2 SNEGSKA (reference sequence). The V gene end was trimmed by 5 bases and the J gene end by 1 base; junction bases not matched to a gene: 2. The CDR3 here is CSAYSGGTDTQYF. For the CDR3, the DNA is TGCAGTGCTTATAGCGGGGGCACAGATACGCAGTATTTT.

On this clonotype itself: At one of its ends the junction is not consistent with the germline gene, which may arise from a read error. This rearrangement joins TRBV3-1 to TRBJ2-7, with D unresolved. Germline lookup yields CDR1 LGHDT and CDR2 YNNKEL (reference sequence). The CDR3 has 15 residues. CDR3 residues: CASSQVGRPPYERYF. CDR3 DNA: TGTGCCAGCAGCCAAGTAGGGCGGCCTCCCTACGAGCGGTACTTC.

This clonotype was recorded many times. The CDR3 DNA follows: TGTGCCACCCTAAAAGACAGGGTCAATTCACCCCTCCACTTT. This sequence encodes CATLKDRVNSPLHF. The chain uses TRBV28 and TRBJ1-6; 7 nucleotides align to TRBD1. The CDR3 is 14 amino acids. Germline loops: CDR1 MDHEN, CDR2 SYDVKM. Germline trimming cut 10 bases from V and 7 bases from J; bases unmatched to any gene: 10.

This clonotype came up many times. CDR3 region: CASRSGTGSYNEQFF. The CDR3 nucleotides read TGTGCCAGCAGGTCCGGGACAGGGTCCTACAATGAGCAGTTCTTC. The genes are TRBV12-3 or TRBV12-4 and TRBJ2-1; 9 bases are shared with TRBD1. The CDR3 covers 15 residues. Trimming took 6 bases from V and 1 from J; bases not matched to a gene: 4.

This clonotype appeared many times. This chain links TRBV27 with TRBJ2-3; a possible D gene is TRBD2 (6 bases). Per germline, CDR1 MNHEY and CDR2 SMNVEV (reference sequence). This CDR3 comprises 15 residues. Trimming pared 3 bases from V and 1 base from J, leaving 11 bases between. The CDR3 loop reads CASSLPTSGTDTQYF. The DNA of the CDR3 is TGTGCCAGCAGTTTGCCGACTAGTGGCACAGATACGCAGTATTTT.

In this sample, this clonotype turned up a few times. This sequence joins TRBV7-2 and TRBJ2-7, with 9 bases aligning to TRBD1. The V and J ends lost 5 bases and 1 base, in that order; junction bases with no gene match: 9. The germline CDR1 and CDR2 sequences are SGHTA and FQGNSA. The CDR3 runs 16 residues. The CDR3, as DNA: TGTGCCAGCAGCCTCGGTGCCGGGACAGGGTCCTACGAGCAGTACTTC. It codes for CASSLGAGTGSYEQYF.

This clonotype was detected a few times. V usage is TRBV28 and J usage is TRBJ2-3, with no clear D. V was shortened by 7 bases and J by 0 bases, with 17 bases between the two germline ends. The germline V gene has CDR1 MDHEN and CDR2 SYDVKM. The CDR3 length is 16 residues. The CDR3 sequence is CASNPRVEPSTDTQYF. In DNA, the CDR3 is TGTGCCAGCAACCCCCGTGTAGAGCCTAGCACAGATACGCAGTATTTT.

The chain carries TRBV5-1 and TRBJ1-4; 9 bases are shared with TRBD1. With 0 bases clipped from V and 3 bases from J, the junction kept 3 bases outside the gene matches. This CDR3 is built from 16 residues. CDR1 is SGHRS, CDR2 YFSETQ, per germline. The CDR3 protein is CASSLGTGDPNEKLFF. CDR3 bases: TGCGCCAGCAGCTTGGGGACAGGGGACCCTAATGAAAAACTGTTTTTT.

Notes on this clonotype: At one end the junction does not follow the germline gene, possibly because of a read error. The rearrangement uses TRBV10-2 and TRBJ2-7, with D tentatively TRBD2 (5 bases). The CDR3 has 16 residues. In germline, CDR1 is WSHSY, CDR2 SAAADI. The CDR3 DNA reads as TGCGCCAGCAGTGAGCCCGGGGAGAGAAGCTCCTACGACCAGTACTTC. Its translation is CASSEPGERSSYDQYF.

This clonotype was picked up one time. CDR3 sequence reads: CASTHLKDEQYF. CDR3 coding DNA: TGTGCCAGCACCCACCTTAAGGATGAGCAGTACTTC. This sequence joins TRBV21-1 and TRBJ2-5. TRBV21-1 is tagged as a pseudogene. This CDR3 is 12 amino acids long.